This T cell receptor beta chain was sequenced during a study of T cells in Graves' hyperthyroidism and ophthalmopathy. Amplified regions were TCR beta CDR3 sequences from RNA transcripts. TCR CDR3 regions were first amplified by RT-PCR with HTBI primers. TCRdb reanalysed the multiplex PCR reads using MiXCR and keeps one entry per CDR3 protein. The sample records 350,000 to 400,000 distinct CDR3 sequences, 15% being singletons. This clonotype was observed at least ten times. Sequenced material: blood. This clonotype was obtained from a woman aged 30 to 39 with Graves' hyperthyroidism.

CDR3 nucleotides: TGCGCCAGCAGCGAGGGGGCGGTGACCTCTGGGGCCAACGTCCTGACTTTC. It encodes CASSEGAVTSGANVLTF. The chain is built from TRBV5-1 and TRBJ2-6; TRBD1 matches 7 bases. The J segment lost 0 bases and the V segment lost 4 bases, leaving 7 bases of the junction unmatched. This CDR3 is 17 amino acids long. Germline V gives CDR1 SGHRS, CDR2 YFSETQ. Using reference TRBV5-1 and TRBJ2-6 for the parts outside the CDR3, the full variable domain is KAGVTQTPRYLIKTRGQQVTLSCSPISGHRSVSWYQQTPGQGLQFLFEYFSETQRNKGNFPGRFSGRQFSNSRSEMNVSTLELGDSALYLCASSEGAVTSGANVLTFGAGSRLTVL.